These 25 T cell receptor beta chains share one sample of origin, sequenced in a study of blood T cell repertoires in COVID-19. TCRdb keeps only in-frame clones here, not all; method: immunoSEQ multiplex PCR. The sample carries some 60,000 clones, around 90% recorded once. The sample was peripheral blood. Receptors originate from a man aged 55-75 years with acute or convalescent COVID-19.

The rearrangement links TRBV9 to TRBJ1-1, with D possibly being TRBD1 (6 bases). CDR1 and CDR2 from the germline V gene are SGDLS and YYNGEE. V was clipped by 0 bases and J by 4 bases, with 10 bases between them. CDR3 length: 14 amino acids. The CDR3 sequence is CASSVGGTSTEAFF. The CDR3 nucleotides are TGTGCCAGCAGCGTAGGAGGGACAAGCACTGAAGCTTTCTTT.

The V gene is TRBV19, the J gene TRBJ1-2; unclear D gene. Germline V gives CDR1 LNHDA, CDR2 SQIVND (reference sequence). CDR3 length: 12 amino acids. The ends were cut back, 8 bases at V and 8 bases at J, with 15 bases in the middle. The CDR3 DNA reads as TGTGCCAGTGAAGACGGAGGCATAGGCTACACCTTC. Translated, it gives CASEDGGIGYTF.

The V and J genes are TRBV11-3 and TRBJ2-5, with D possibly being TRBD1 (5 bases). Trimming pared 4 bases from V and 1 base from J, leaving 19 bases between. Germline loops: CDR1 SGHNT, CDR2 YENEEA. This CDR3 is built from 17 residues. The CDR3 here is CASSSKGAGWAQETQYF. The DNA of the CDR3 is TGTGCCAGCAGCTCAAAAGGCGCAGGGTGGGCCCAAGAGACCCAGTACTTC.

The rearrangement uses TRBV4-3 and TRBJ2-7; 9 nucleotides align to TRBD1. Trimming at V came to 1 base and at J to 3 bases, leaving 4 bases not matched to a gene. This CDR3 spans 15 amino acids. Germline V gene sequence: CDR1 LGHNA, CDR2 YSLEER. The CDR3 sequence: CASSQGNRGLYEQYF. CDR3 DNA sequence: TGCGCCAGCAGCCAAGGGAACAGGGGGCTCTACGAGCAGTACTTC.

The chain couples TRBV21-1 to TRBJ2-7; the DNA was not compared with TRBD2, the D call given in the table. TRBV21-1 corresponds to a pseudogene. This CDR3 has 19 amino acids. Here the CDR3 DNA reads TGTGCCAGCAGTACAAAATCCAGACTAGCGGGAGGGCCGTCCTACGAGCAGTACTTC. It encodes CASSTKSRLAGGPSYEQYF.

V gene TRBV3-1 (or the pseudogene TRBV3-2) combines with J gene TRBJ2-3; D may be TRBD1 (6 bases). V was trimmed by 2 bases and J by 7 bases, leaving 7 bases between them. CDR1 is LGHDT, CDR2 YNNKEL, per germline (reference sequence). This CDR3 has 12 amino acids. The CDR3 is CASSQQGNTQYF. In nucleotides, the CDR3 is TGTGCCAGCAGCCAACAGGGGAATACGCAGTATTTT.

The chain carries TRBV5-1 and TRBJ1-1; D remains ambiguous. Germline values: CDR1 SGHRS, CDR2 YFSETQ. This CDR3 is built from 12 residues. Trimming stripped 5 bases from V and 6 bases from J, with 11 bases between. CDR3 region: CASSDSGAEAFF. The CDR3 DNA sequence: TGCGCCAGCAGTGACTCGGGAGCTGAAGCTTTCTTT.

V gene TRBV5-1 combines with J gene TRBJ2-1; 9 nucleotides align to TRBD2. The CDR3 totals 15 residues. J was trimmed by 8 bases and V by 0 bases; bases with no gene match: 6. Germline V gene lookup returns CDR1 SGHRS and CDR2 YFSETQ. The CDR3: CASSLAVSGSDEQFF. The CDR3, as DNA: TGCGCCAGCAGCTTGGCGGTTAGCGGGAGTGATGAGCAGTTCTTC.

DNA for the CDR3: TGTGCCTGGAAAGGACAGTGGGGGATCGGCGGCTACACCTTC. Translation gives CAWKGQWGIGGYTF. This chain joins TRBV30 and TRBJ1-2; D might be TRBD1 (6 bases). V lost 4 bases to trimming and J lost 8 bases, with 20 bases between them. The CDR3 runs 14 residues. Germline loops: CDR1 GTSNPN, CDR2 SVGIG (reference sequence).

The chain uses TRBV24-1 and TRBJ2-1; possible D gene TRBD1, 6 bases. Germline CDR1 KGHDR, CDR2 SFDVKD. The V end was cut by 6 bases, the J end by 8 bases, with 19 bases between. The length of the CDR3 is 15 residues. In DNA, the CDR3 is TGTGCCACCAGTCATCCCGGGACAATTCCTGATGAGCAGTTCTTC. Its translation is CATSHPGTIPDEQFF.

The chain employs TRBV14 and TRBJ2-3; D perhaps matches TRBD1 (5 bases). V shed 5 bases and J shed 1 base, with 7 bases lying between them. The CDR3 has 13 residues. From germline, CDR1 is SGHDN and CDR2 FVKESK. CDR3 sequence (DNA): TGTGCCAGCAGCTTCAGGGGCACAGATACGCAGTATTTT. Its protein is CASSFRGTDTQYF. Full variable domain (rest looked up from reference TRBV14 and TRBJ2-3): EAGVTQFPSHSVIEKGQTVTLRCDPISGHDNLYWYRRVMGKEIKFLLHFVKESKQDESGMPNNRFLAERTGGTYSTLKVQPAELEDSGVYFCASSFRGTDTQYFGPGTRLTVL.

The CDR3 DNA is TGTGCCAGCAGCGCCCTAGCGGGAGTGGGTAATGAGCAGTTCTTC. As protein: CASSALAGVGNEQFF. The V gene is TRBV9, the J gene TRBJ2-1, with TRBD2 identical over 10 bases. Looked up from germline, CDR1 is SGDLS and CDR2 is YYNGEE. This CDR3 has 15 amino acids. Losses at the gene ends were 3 bases for V and 7 bases for J; bases not matched to a gene: 7. Combining the CDR3 with reference TRBV9 and TRBJ2-1 gives the whole variable domain DSGVTQTPKHLITATGQRVTLRCSPRSGDLSVYWYQQSLDQGLQFLIQYYNGEERAKGNILERFSAQQFPDLHSELNLSSLELGDSALYFCASSALAGVGNEQFFGPGTRLTVL.

The V call is TRBV6-6, the J call TRBJ2-5; 13 nucleotides match TRBD2. This CDR3 is 14 amino acids long. V trimming: 5 bases; J trimming: 5 bases; junction bases outside the gene matches: 2. Germline assignment: CDR1 MNHNY and CDR2 SVGAGI (reference sequence). The CDR3 DNA sequence: TGTGCCAGCAGTCAACTAGCGGGAGGGGAGACCCAGTACTTC. Amino acids: CASSQLAGGETQYF.

The chain carries TRBV6-2 or TRBV6-3 and TRBJ2-3; D is unclear. The CDR3 totals 15 residues. V lost 6 bases, J lost 4 bases, and 17 bases lay in between. The germline V gene encodes CDR1 MNHEY and CDR2 SVGEGT. CDR3 sequence (DNA): TGTGCCAGCAGCCCCGTCAGGTTGAGTGCAGATACGCAGTATTTT. Protein product: CASSPVRLSADTQYF.

The chain recombines TRBV11-2 with TRBJ1-5, with D possibly TRBD1 on 6 matching bases. Deletions cut 1 base from V and 2 bases from J, with 6 bases between. Looked up from germline, CDR1 is SGHAT and CDR2 is FQNNGV. The length of the CDR3 is 14 residues. This CDR3 is CASSLAGGNQPQHF. The CDR3 DNA reads TGTGCCAGCAGCTTAGCAGGGGGCAATCAGCCCCAGCATTTT. Supplemented by reference TRBV11-2 and TRBJ1-5, the full variable domain reads EAGVAQSPRYKIIEKRQSVAFWCNPISGHATLYWYQQILGQGPKLLIQFQNNGVVDDSQLPKDRFSAERLKGVDSTLKIQPAKLEDSAVYLCASSLAGGNQPQHFGDGTRLSIL.

The rearrangement joins TRBV5-4 to TRBJ2-6; D may be TRBD1 (6 bases). The V end was cut by 4 bases, the J end by 0 bases, with 11 bases between. This CDR3 is built from 16 residues. Germline loops: CDR1 SGHNT, CDR2 YYREEE (reference sequence). This CDR3 reads CASSPQGYSGANVLTF. The DNA of the CDR3 is TGTGCCAGCAGCCCACAGGGTTACTCTGGGGCCAACGTCCTGACTTTC.

The V and J genes are TRBV24-1 and TRBJ1-2; 7 bases fit TRBD1. The CDR3 extends over 11 amino acids. Trimming cost V 11 bases and J 3 bases; bases outside gene matches: 2. The germline gives CDR1 KGHDR, CDR2 SFDVKD. The CDR3 DNA is TGTGCCATCGGACAGGACTATGGCTACACCTTC. It translates to CAIGQDYGYTF.

V usage is TRBV12-5 and J usage is TRBJ1-1; D gene ambiguous. V lost 7 bases and J 4 bases, leaving 13 bases between the germline ends. CDR1 is LGHNT and CDR2 is FRNRAP in the germline V gene. This CDR3 is 13 amino acids long. The CDR3 protein is CASAQRVSTEAFF. The CDR3 DNA reads as TGTGCTAGTGCCCAGAGGGTGAGCACTGAAGCTTTCTTT.

The V gene is TRBV6-5, the J gene TRBJ2-1, with 10 bases lining up with TRBD2. Unmatched junction bases numbered 9, after V lost 9 bases and J lost 4 bases. There are 15 residues in the CDR3. Per germline, CDR1 MNHEY and CDR2 SVGAGI. CDR3 amino acids: CASSVGTSEYNEQFF. The DNA for the CDR3 is TGTGCCAGTTCCGTGGGGACTAGCGAATACAATGAGCAGTTCTTC.

CDR3 sequence reads: CASSYDRGRNEAFF. The CDR3 DNA sequence: TGTGCCAGCAGCTACGACAGGGGGCGCAATGAAGCTTTCTTT. The J gene is TRBJ1-1, the V gene TRBV7-2; 10 nucleotides match TRBD1. The ends lost 4 bases at V and 7 bases at J; junction bases unmatched: 6. The CDR3 sequence is 14 residues long. Looked up from germline, CDR1 is SGHTA and CDR2 is FQGNSA.

CDR3 sequence (DNA): TGTGCCAGCAGCCCCTGGGGACAGAGCAATGAAAAACTGTTTTTT. Its translation: CASSPWGQSNEKLFF. The chain recombines TRBV11-2 with TRBJ1-4, with 7 nucleotides matching TRBD1. The germline V gene encodes CDR1 SGHAT and CDR2 FQNNGV. V lost 5 bases, J lost 5 bases, and 8 bases stayed unmatched. The CDR3 runs 15 residues.

The rearrangement uses TRBV3-1 (or the pseudogene TRBV3-2) and TRBJ2-1; D is perhaps TRBD2 (6 bases). The V end lost 0 bases, the J end lost 10 bases, and 10 bases lay between the germline ends. The CDR3 contains 13 residues. The germline V gene encodes CDR1 LGHDT and CDR2 YNNKEL (reference sequence). CDR3: CASSQDDLAEQFF. CDR3 sequence (DNA): TGTGCCAGCAGCCAAGATGACCTAGCGGAGCAGTTCTTC.

The rearrangement uses TRBV19 and TRBJ1-1; no clear D. The CDR3 contains 14 residues. From germline, CDR1 is LNHDA and CDR2 SQIVND (reference sequence). Trimming shortened V by 4 bases and J by 6 bases, and 15 bases separated the two germline ends. DNA for the CDR3: TGTGCCAGTAGTACCGGACCGGGAGGGCCTGAAGCTTTCTTT. It translates to CASSTGPGGPEAFF.

This clone occurred once. This chain joins TRBV9 and TRBJ1-5; D unclear. Per the germline V gene, CDR1 is SGDLS and CDR2 is YYNGEE. V lost 6 bases and J lost 4, with 8 bases in between. This CDR3 region has 12 residues. The CDR3 coding sequence is TGTGCCAGCACGTACGGGAATCAGCCCCAGCATTTT. This translates into CASTYGNQPQHF.

This chain links TRBV10-3 with TRBJ2-7; D possibly corresponds to TRBD2 (5 bases). Trimming stripped 2 bases from V and 4 bases from J, with 24 bases between. In germline, CDR1 is ENHRY, CDR2 SYGVKD. This CDR3 has 18 residues. CDR3 sequence (DNA): TGTGCCATCAGTGAGAGTAGTATCGGGGTCCGAGCCCCTTACGAGCAGTACTTC. The encoded protein is CAISESSIGVRAPYEQYF.